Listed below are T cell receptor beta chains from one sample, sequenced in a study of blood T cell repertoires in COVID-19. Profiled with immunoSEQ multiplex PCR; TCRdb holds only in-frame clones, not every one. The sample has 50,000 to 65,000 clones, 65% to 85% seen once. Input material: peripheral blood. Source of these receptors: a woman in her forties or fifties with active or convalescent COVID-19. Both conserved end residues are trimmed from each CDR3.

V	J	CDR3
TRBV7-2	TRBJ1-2	ASSLGGGGSYGYT
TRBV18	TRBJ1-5	ASSRTGQGGNQPQH
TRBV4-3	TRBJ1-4	ASSLGGRINEKLF
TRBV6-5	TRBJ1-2	ASSYRQGSFDGYT
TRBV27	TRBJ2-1	ASSSSTKMGSYNEQF
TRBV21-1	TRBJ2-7	ASSKELAGSSYEQY
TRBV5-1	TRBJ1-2	ASSWIPSSDRNYGYT
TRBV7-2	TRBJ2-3	TSSPAGLAPDTQY
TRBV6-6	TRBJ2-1	ASTSLAGDSYNEQF
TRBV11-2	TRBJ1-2	ASSLDRGSGYT
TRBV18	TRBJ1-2	ASSPTRDSPNGYT
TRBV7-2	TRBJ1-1	ASSPPDSSTDEAF
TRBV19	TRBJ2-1	ASSTLTGDANYNEQF
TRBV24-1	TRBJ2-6	ATSDGRGKANVLT
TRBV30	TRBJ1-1	AWSVEGAIEAF
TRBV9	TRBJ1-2	ASSESGTGVDYGYT
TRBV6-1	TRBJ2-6	ASSDPLAGGGTGANVLT
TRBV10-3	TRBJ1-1	AISSSGQGDTEAF
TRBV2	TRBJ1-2	ASRQGQGPYGYT
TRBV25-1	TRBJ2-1	ASSGSSGSRGEQF
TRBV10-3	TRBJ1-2	AIGAQGNYGYT
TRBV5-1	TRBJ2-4	ASSLGGLAGVNIQY
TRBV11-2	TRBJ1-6	ASSHGGNSPLH
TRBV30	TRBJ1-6	AWKSGNSPLH
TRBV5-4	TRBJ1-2	ASSPPSGNYGYT
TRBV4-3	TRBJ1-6	ASSQGDRYNSPLH
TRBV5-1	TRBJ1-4	ASSSTDEKLF
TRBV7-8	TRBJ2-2	ASSLRLRTGANTGELF
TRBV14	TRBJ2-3	ASSQADLNTQY
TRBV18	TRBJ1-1	ASSPQGAGLRTEAF
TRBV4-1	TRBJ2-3	ASSQVLAEFTSRTDTQY
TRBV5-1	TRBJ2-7	ASRRTSGSSHEQY
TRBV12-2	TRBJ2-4	ASRIRETKNIQY
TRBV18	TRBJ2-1	ASSSQGSSYNEQF
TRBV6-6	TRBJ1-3	ASRPQGARGNTIY
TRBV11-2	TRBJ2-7	ASSPPAGLVYEQY
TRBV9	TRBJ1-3	ASSPFSGNTIY
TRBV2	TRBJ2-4	ASSPTSGNQNIQY
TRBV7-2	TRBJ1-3	ASSLLFAPSSGNTIY
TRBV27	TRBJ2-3	ASSWTSGSTDTQY
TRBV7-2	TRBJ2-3	ASSLAGVTDTQY
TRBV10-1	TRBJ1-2	ASSFRTGYGYT
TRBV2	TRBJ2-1	ASSERVQGRVEQF
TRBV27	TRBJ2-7	ASSSLGTYFEQY
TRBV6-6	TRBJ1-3	ASTHERGQGRNTIY
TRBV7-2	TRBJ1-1	ASSSWGGRGTEAF
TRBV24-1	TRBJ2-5	ATSADFQETQY
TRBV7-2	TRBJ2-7	ASSFQSSGPSEQY
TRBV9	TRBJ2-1	ASSVRSGGRLRYNEQF
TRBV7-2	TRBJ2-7	ASSTGSTSIYEQY
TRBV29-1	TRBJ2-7	SVLAGQTYEQY
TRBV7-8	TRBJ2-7	ASSLGQEYEQY
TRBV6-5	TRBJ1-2	ASSFDRAYGYT